These T cell receptor beta chains were read from a single sample in a study of cytomegalovirus exposure and HLA in healthy donors. The data were produced by immunoSEQ multiplex PCR, yet TCRdb's version contains in-frame clones alone and is incomplete. The top ten hold approximately 0.55% of the sample, which has around 180,000 clones, about four fifths seen once. Material for sequencing was PBMCs. These TCRs come from a woman between 45 and 65 years old in good health and CMV-seronegative. Each CDR3 is given with its conserved first and last residue. The D gene is left open where the match is weak. Not every row has a clone size; where given, it reads once, few, many or a size class.

j_gene,d_gene,abundance,v_gene,CDR3aa,CDR3nt
TRBJ2-5,.,once,TRBV19,CASRLGQDRSAGCKQTQYF,TGTGCCAGTAGGTTGGGCCAGGACCGATCAGCGGGTTGTAAGCAGACCCAGTACTTC
TRBJ2-3,TRBD2,.,TRBV2,CASRHWTSGRSGTDTQYF,TGTGCCAGCAGGCACTGGACTAGCGGGAGATCGGGCACAGATACGCAGTATTTT
TRBJ2-5,.,.,TRBV15,CATSSLRVDETQYF,TGTGCCACCAGCAGCCTCCGGGTAGACGAGACCCAGTACTTC
TRBJ2-3,TRBD2,.,TRBV5-1,CASSFTSGGPSTDTQYF,TGCGCCAGCAGCTTCACTAGCGGGGGACCTAGCACAGATACGCAGTATTTT
TRBJ2-5,TRBD1,.,TRBV7-9,CASSLPPGQGKETQYF,TGTGCCAGCAGCTTACCGCCGGGACAGGGGAAAGAGACCCAGTACTTC
TRBJ2-5,.,.,TRBV6-5,CASRLSGRETQYF,TGTGCCAGCAGACTCAGCGGCCGAGAGACCCAGTACTTC
TRBJ1-2,.,few,TRBV10-3,CAISELSGLGYTF,TGTGCCATCAGTGAGCTCTCGGGTCTGGGCTACACCTTC
TRBJ1-4,TRBD1,once,TRBV5-8,CASSLGQGPNEKLFF,TGTGCCAGCAGCCTAGGACAGGGTCCTAATGAAAAACTGTTTTTT
TRBJ2-7,.,.,TRBV27,CASSPLDSYEQYF,TGTGCCAGCAGTCCCCTCGACAGCTACGAGCAGTACTTC
TRBJ2-1,.,.,TRBV6-1,CASSRLLATYNEQFF,TGTGCCAGCAGCCGACTCCTGGCTACCTACAATGAGCAGTTCTTC
TRBJ2-5,TRBD2,.,TRBV28,CASSRTSGRSSSQETQYF,TGTGCCAGCAGCCGGACTAGCGGGAGATCGTCTAGCCAAGAGACCCAGTACTTC
TRBJ2-3,.,few,TRBV19,CASRAASTDTQYF,TGTGCCAGCAGGGCAGCTAGCACAGATACGCAGTATTTT